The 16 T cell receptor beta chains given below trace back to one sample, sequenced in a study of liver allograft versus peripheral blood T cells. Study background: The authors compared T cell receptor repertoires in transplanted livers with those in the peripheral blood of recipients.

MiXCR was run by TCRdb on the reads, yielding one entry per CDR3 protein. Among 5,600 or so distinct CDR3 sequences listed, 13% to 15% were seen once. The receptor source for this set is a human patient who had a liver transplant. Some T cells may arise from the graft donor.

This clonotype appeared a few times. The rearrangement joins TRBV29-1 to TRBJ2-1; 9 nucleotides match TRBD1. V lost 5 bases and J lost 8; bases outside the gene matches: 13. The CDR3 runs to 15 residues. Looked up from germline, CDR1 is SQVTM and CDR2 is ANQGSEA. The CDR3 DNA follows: TGCAGCGTTCACCCGCCCGACAGGGGGTTGTATGAGCAGTTCTTC. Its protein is CSVHPPDRGLYEQFF.

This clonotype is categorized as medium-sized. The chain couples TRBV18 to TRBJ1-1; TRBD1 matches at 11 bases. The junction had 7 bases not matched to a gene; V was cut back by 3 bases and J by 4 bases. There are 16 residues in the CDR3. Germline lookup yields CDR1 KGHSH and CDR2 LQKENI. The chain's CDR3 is CASSPGPGQGGTEAFF. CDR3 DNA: TGTGCCAGCTCACCGGGACCGGGACAGGGGGGCACTGAAGCTTTCTTT.

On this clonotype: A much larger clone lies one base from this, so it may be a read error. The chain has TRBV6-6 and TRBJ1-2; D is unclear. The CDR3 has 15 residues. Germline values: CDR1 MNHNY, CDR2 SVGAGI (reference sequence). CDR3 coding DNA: TGTGTCAGCAGAGCAAGTTCTCATTCTAACTATGGCTACACCTTC. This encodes CVSRASSHSNYGYTF.

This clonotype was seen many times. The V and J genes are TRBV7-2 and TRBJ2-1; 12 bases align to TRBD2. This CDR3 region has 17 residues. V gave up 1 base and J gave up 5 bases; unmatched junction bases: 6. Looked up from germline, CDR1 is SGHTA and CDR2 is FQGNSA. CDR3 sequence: CASSLVAWTSGDNEQFF. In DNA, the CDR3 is TGTGCCAGCAGCTTAGTCGCCTGGACTAGCGGGGACAATGAGCAGTTCTTC.

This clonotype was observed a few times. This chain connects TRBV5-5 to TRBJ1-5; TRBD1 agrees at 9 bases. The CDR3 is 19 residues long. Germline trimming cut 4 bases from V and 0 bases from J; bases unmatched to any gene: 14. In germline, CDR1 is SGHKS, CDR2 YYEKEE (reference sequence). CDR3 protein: CASSRNPGQGPLSNQPQHF. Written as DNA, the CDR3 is TGTGCCAGCAGCCGCAACCCGGGACAGGGTCCCCTTAGCAATCAGCCCCAGCATTTT.

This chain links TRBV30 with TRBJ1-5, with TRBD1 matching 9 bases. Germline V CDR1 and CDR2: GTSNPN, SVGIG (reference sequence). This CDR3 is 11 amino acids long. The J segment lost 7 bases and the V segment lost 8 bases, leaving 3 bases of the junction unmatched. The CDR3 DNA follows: TGTGCCGTACAGGGGGCCCAGCCCCAGCATTTT. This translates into CAVQGAQPQHF.

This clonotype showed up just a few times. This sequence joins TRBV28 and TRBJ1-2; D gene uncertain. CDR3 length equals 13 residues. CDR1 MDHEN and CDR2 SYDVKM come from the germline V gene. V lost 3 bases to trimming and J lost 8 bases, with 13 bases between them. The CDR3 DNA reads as TGTGCCAGCAGTTTGTCAGGTTTGAAGGGCTACACCTTC. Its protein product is CASSLSGLKGYTF.

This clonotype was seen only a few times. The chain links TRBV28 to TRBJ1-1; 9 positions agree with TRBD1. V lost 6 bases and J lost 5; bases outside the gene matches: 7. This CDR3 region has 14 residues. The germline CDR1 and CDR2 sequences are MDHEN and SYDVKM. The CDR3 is CASSNTGGFTEAFF. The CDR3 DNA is TGTGCCAGCAGCAACACAGGGGGCTTTACTGAAGCTTTCTTT.

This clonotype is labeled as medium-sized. CDR3 DNA: TGTGCCAGCAGTTATATCAGGCAAAGCTCCTACGAGCAGTACTTC. Protein product: CASSYIRQSSYEQYF. The chain uses TRBV6-5 and TRBJ2-7; D unresolved. The CDR3 spans 15 residues. Germline-derived CDR1 and CDR2 are MNHEY and SVGAGI. Between the trimmed V and J ends, which lost 3 bases and 0 bases, there was a span of 12 bases.

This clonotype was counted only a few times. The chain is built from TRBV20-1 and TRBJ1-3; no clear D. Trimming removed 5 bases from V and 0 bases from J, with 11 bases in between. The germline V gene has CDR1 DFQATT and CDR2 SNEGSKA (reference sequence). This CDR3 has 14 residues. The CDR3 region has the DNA TGCAGTGCTCGGCCCTGGAACTCTGGAAACACCATATATTTT. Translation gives CSARPWNSGNTIYF.

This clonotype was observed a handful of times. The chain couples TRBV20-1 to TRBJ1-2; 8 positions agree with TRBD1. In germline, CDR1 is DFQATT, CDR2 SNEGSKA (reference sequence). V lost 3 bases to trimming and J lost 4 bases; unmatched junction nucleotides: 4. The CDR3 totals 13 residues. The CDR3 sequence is CSARGQVSYGYTF. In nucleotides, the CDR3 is TGCAGTGCTAGGGGACAGGTTTCCTATGGCTACACCTTC.

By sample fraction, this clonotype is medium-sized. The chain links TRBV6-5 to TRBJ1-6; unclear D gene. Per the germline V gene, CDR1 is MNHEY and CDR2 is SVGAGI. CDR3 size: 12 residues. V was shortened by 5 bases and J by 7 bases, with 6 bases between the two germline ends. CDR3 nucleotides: TGTGCCAGCAGTCCGGGGAATTCACCCCTCCACTTT. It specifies CASSPGNSPLHF.

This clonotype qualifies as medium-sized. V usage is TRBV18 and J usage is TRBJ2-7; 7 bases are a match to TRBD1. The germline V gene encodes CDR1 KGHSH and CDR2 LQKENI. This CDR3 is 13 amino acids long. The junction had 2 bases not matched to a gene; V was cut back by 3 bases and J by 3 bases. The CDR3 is CASSPGTVYEQYF. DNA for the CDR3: TGTGCCAGCTCACCCGGGACAGTCTACGAGCAGTACTTC.

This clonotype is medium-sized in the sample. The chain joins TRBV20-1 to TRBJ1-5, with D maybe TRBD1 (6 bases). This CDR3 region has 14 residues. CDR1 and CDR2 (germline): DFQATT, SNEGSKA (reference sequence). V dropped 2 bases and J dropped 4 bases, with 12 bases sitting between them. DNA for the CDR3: TGCAGTGCTAGACACCTACAGGGAAATCAGCCCCAGCATTTT. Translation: CSARHLQGNQPQHF.

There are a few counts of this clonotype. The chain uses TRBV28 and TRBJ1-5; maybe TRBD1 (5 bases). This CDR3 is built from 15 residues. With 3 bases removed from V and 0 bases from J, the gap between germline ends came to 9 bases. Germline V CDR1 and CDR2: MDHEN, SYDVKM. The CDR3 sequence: CASSLSGGSNQPQHF. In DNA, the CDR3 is TGTGCCAGCAGTTTGAGCGGGGGTAGCAATCAGCCCCAGCATTTT.

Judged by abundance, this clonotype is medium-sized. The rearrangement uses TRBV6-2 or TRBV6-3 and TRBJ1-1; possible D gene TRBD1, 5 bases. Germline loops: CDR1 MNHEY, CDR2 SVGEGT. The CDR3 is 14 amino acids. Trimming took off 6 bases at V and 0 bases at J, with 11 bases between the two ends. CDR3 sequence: CASRAGLMNTEAFF. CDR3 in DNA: TGTGCCAGCAGGGCAGGGTTGATGAACACTGAAGCTTTCTTT.